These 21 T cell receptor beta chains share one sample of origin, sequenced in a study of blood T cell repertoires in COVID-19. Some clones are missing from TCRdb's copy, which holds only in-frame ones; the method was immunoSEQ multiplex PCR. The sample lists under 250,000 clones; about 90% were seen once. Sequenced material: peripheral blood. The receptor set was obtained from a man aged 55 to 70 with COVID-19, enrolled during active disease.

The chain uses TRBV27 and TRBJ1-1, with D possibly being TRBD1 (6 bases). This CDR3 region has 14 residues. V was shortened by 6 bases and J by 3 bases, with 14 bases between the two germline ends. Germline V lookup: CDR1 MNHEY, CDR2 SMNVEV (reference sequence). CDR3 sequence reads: CASSVRDTHTEAFF. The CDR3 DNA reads TGTGCCAGCAGCGTCCGGGACACACACACTGAAGCTTTCTTT.

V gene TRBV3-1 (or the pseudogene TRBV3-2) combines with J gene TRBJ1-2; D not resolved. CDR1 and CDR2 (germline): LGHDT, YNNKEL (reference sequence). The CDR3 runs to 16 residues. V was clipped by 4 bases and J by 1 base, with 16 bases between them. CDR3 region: CASSPSRAVGNYGYTF. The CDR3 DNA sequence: TGTGCCAGCAGCCCCTCGAGGGCAGTCGGTAACTATGGCTACACCTTC.

The CDR3 DNA sequence: TGTGCCAGCAGCTTGAGACTAGCGCAGCAGGGGGAGCTGTTTTTT. This encodes CASSLRLAQQGELFF. The chain combines TRBV11-2 with TRBJ2-2, with 8 bases lining up with TRBD2. The junction had 8 bases not matched to a gene; V was cut back by 3 bases and J by 8 bases. The germline gives CDR1 SGHAT, CDR2 FQNNGV. This CDR3 is 15 amino acids long.

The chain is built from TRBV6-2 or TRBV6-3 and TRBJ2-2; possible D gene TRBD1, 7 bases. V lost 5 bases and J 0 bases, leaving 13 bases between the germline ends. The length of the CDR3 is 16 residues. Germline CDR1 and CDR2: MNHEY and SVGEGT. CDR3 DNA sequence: TGTGCCAGCAGTCCACGGGGGACAGCGAACACCGGGGAGCTGTTTTTT. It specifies CASSPRGTANTGELFF.

CDR3 loop: CASSSSTAGGNYNEQFF. The CDR3 DNA follows: TGTGCCAGCAGCTCATCAACAGCGGGAGGTAATTACAATGAGCAGTTCTTC. The chain links TRBV9 to TRBJ2-1, with 9 bases fitting TRBD2. Germline V CDR1 and CDR2: SGDLS, YYNGEE. This CDR3 contains 17 residues. J gave up 4 bases and V 4 bases, and 12 bases lay outside the gene matches.

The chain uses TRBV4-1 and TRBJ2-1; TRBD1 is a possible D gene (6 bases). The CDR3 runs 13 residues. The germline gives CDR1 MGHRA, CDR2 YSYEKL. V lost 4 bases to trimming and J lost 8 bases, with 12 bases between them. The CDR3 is CASSLIWGHEQFF. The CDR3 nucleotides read TGCGCCAGCAGCCTGATATGGGGGCATGAGCAGTTCTTC.

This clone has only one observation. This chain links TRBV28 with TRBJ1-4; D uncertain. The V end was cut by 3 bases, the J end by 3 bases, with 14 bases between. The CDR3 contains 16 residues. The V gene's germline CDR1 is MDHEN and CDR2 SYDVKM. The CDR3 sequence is CASSFLSAGANEKLFF. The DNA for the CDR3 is TGTGCCAGCAGTTTTTTATCCGCAGGCGCTAATGAAAAACTGTTTTTT. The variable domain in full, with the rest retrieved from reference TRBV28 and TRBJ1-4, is DVKVTQSSRYLVKRTGEKVFLECVQDMDHENMFWYRQDPGLGLRLIYFSYDVKMKEKGDIPEGYSVSREKKERFSLILESASTNQTSMYLCASSFLSAGANEKLFFGSGTQLSVL.

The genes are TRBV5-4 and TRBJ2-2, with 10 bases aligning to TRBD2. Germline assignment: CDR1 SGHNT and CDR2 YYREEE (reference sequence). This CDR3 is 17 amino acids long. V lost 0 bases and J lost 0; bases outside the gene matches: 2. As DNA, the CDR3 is TGTGCCAGCAGCTTGGCCCTAGCGGGGGCGAACACCGGGGAGCTGTTTTTT. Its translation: CASSLALAGANTGELFF.

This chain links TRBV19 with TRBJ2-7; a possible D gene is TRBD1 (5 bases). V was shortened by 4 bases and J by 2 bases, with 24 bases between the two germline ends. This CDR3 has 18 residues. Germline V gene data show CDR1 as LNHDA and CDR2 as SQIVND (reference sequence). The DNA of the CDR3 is TGTGCCAGTAGTAGCCCGAACAAGCCGACAGCTCCTACCTACGAGCAGTACTTC. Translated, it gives CASSSPNKPTAPTYEQYF.

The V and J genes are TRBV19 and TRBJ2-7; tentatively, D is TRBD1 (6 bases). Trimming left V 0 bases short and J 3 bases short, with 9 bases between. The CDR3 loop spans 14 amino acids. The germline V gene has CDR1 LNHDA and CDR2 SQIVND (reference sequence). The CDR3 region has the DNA TGTGCCAGTAGTATAGAGGACAGATACTACGAGCAGTACTTC. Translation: CASSIEDRYYEQYF.

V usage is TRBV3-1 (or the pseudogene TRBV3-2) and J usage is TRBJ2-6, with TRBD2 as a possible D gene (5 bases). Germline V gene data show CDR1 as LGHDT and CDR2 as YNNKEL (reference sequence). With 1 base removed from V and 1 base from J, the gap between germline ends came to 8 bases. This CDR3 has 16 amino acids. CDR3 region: CASSQGPGSGANVLTF. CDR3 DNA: TGTGCCAGCAGCCAAGGGCCGGGATCTGGGGCCAACGTCCTGACTTTC.

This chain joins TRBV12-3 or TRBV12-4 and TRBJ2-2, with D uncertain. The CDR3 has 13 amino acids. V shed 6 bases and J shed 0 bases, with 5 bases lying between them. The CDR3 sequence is CASRYTNTGELFF. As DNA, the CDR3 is TGTGCCAGCAGATACACGAACACCGGGGAGCTGTTTTTT.

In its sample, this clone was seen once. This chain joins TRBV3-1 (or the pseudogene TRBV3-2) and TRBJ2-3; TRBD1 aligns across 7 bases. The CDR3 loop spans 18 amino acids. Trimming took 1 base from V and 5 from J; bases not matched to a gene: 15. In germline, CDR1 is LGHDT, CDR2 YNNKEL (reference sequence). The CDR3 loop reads CASSQGSTLHRGIDTQYF. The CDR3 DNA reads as TGTGCCAGCAGCCAAGGGTCGACCCTCCACAGGGGAATAGATACGCAGTATTTT.

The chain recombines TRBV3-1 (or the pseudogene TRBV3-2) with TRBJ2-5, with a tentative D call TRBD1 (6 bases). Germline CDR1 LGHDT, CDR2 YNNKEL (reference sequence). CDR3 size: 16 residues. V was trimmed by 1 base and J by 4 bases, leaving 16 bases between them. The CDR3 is CASSQGSTGHRETQYF. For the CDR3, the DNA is TGTGCCAGCAGCCAAGGGTCAACGGGACACCGAGAGACCCAGTACTTC.

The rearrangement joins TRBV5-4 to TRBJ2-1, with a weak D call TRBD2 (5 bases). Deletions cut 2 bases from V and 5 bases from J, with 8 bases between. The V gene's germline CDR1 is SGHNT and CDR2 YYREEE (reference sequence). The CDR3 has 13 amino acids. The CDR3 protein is CASSFTRDNEQFF. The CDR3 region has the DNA TGTGCCAGCAGCTTCACTAGAGACAATGAGCAGTTCTTC.

The CDR3 reads CASSLMGTGGAYEQYF. DNA of the CDR3: TGTGCCAGCAGCTTAATGGGGACAGGGGGAGCCTACGAGCAGTACTTC. The chain couples TRBV7-3 to TRBJ2-7; 11 bases are shared with TRBD1. This CDR3 is built from 16 residues. Trimming took 1 base from V and 2 from J; bases not matched to a gene: 4. Germline V lookup: CDR1 SGHTA, CDR2 FQGTGA.

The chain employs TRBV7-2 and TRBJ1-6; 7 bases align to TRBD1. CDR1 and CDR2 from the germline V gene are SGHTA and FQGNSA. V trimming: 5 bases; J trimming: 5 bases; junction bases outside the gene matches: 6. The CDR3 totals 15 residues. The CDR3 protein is CASSNRTGNNSPLHF. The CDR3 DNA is TGTGCCAGCAGCAACCGGACAGGCAATAATTCACCCCTCCACTTT.

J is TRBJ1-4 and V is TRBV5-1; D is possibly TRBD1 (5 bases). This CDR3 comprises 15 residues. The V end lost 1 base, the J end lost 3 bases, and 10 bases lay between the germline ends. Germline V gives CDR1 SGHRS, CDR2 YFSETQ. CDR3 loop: CASSLRGPANEKLFF. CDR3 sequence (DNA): TGCGCCAGCAGCTTGAGGGGTCCGGCTAATGAAAAACTGTTTTTT.

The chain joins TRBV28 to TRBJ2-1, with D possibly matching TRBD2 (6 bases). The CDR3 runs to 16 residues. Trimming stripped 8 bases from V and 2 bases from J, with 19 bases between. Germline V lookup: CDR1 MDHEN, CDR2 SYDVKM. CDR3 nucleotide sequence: TGTGCCAGCGGCCCGGCGGGACGGACCACCTACAATGAGCAGTTCTTC. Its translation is CASGPAGRTTYNEQFF.

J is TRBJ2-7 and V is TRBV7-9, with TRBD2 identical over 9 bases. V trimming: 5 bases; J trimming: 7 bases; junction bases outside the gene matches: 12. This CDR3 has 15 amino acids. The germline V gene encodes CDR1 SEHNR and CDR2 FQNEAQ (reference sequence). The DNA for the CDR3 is TGTGCCAGCAGCCCGGGGGGCGGGAGGGCCAGGGAGCAGTACTTC. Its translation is CASSPGGGRAREQYF.

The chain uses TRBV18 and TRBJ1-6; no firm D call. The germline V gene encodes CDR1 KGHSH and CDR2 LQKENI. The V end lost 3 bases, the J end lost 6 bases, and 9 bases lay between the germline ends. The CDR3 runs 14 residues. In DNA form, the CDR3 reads TGTGCCAGCTCACCGGACTATGGTAATTCACCCCTCCACTTT. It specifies CASSPDYGNSPLHF.